These 10 T cell receptor beta chains were sequenced from one sample in a study of response to subunit inactivated influenza vaccine. TCRdb recomputed calls from the RT-PCR reads with MiXCR, one row per CDR3 protein. The sample records around 200,000 distinct CDR3 sequences, approximately 15% being singletons. Source: CD8+ T cells sorted from PBMCs, taken roughly 5 days after vaccination. The receptors were gathered from a man aged 50 to 59 who received an inactivated influenza vaccine.

J is TRBJ2-1 and V is TRBV5-1, with a possible D match to TRBD2 (7 bases). Per the germline V gene, CDR1 is SGHRS and CDR2 is YFSETQ. The CDR3 has 20 residues. V lost 5 bases to trimming and J lost 4 bases, with 31 bases between them. CDR3 sequence (DNA): TGCGCCAGCAGACCGGCTACGTGGCGGGGGAGGGGGTCCAAGTACAATGAGCAGTTCTTC. It yields the protein CASRPATWRGRGSKYNEQFF.

This clonotype occurred a few times. This chain joins TRBV6-5 and TRBJ2-7; 7 nucleotides agree with TRBD2. This CDR3 has 15 residues. After removal of 0 bases from V and 5 bases from J, the junction contained 7 bases not matched to a gene. Germline V CDR1 and CDR2: MNHEY, SVGAGI. In nucleotides, the CDR3 is TGTGCCAGCAGTTACTCCCAGGGAGGGTTGAACGAGCAGTACTTC. The encoded protein is CASSYSQGGLNEQYF.

The table lists this clonotype with a few counts. The genes are TRBV6-1 and TRBJ2-2, with D tentatively TRBD1 (6 bases). Germline values: CDR1 MNHNS, CDR2 SASEGT. The ends were cut back, 7 bases at V and 0 bases at J, with 12 bases in the middle. The CDR3 is made up of 15 amino acids. CDR3 nucleotide sequence: TGTGCCAGCAATCCGGACAGCCCGAACACCGGGGAGCTGTTTTTT. Residues: CASNPDSPNTGELFF.

This clonotype was picked up many times. This rearrangement joins TRBV28 to TRBJ2-1, with no clear D. Deletions cut 5 bases from V and 5 bases from J, with 13 bases between. The CDR3 runs 14 residues. Germline CDR1 MDHEN, CDR2 SYDVKM. The CDR3: CASSQGPNNNEQFF. The CDR3 DNA is TGTGCCAGCAGTCAAGGACCAAACAACAATGAGCAGTTCTTC.

This clonotype was observed a handful of times. This chain joins TRBV14 and TRBJ1-1, with TRBD1 matching over 7 bases. CDR1 and CDR2 from the germline V gene are SGHDN and FVKESK. CDR3 length equals 16 residues. V lost 4 bases and J lost 0; bases outside the gene matches: 8. CDR3 sequence (DNA): TGTGCCAGCAGCCCGATACAGGGGCATCTGAACACTGAAGCTTTCTTT. Its protein product is CASSPIQGHLNTEAFF.

The gene calls are TRBV28 and TRBJ2-7; a possible D gene is TRBD2 (5 bases). Trimming took 3 bases from V and 3 from J, leaving 12 bases between them. CDR1 is MDHEN and CDR2 is SYDVKM in the germline V gene. The CDR3 extends over 14 amino acids. The CDR3 loop reads CASSFAGEIYEQYF. As DNA, the CDR3 is TGTGCCAGCAGTTTTGCGGGTGAAATCTACGAGCAGTACTTC. The full variable domain, rest sourced from reference TRBV28 and TRBJ2-7, is DVKVTQSSRYLVKRTGEKVFLECVQDMDHENMFWYRQDPGLGLRLIYFSYDVKMKEKGDIPEGYSVSREKKERFSLILESASTNQTSMYLCASSFAGEIYEQYFGPGTRLTVT.

This clonotype has more than one count but fewer than ten. The chain combines TRBV4-1 with TRBJ2-1; 7 bases map to TRBD1. CDR1 and CDR2 from the germline V gene are MGHRA and YSYEKL. V shed 1 base and J 1 base; nucleotides not matched to a gene: 4. This CDR3 spans 16 amino acids. In nucleotides, the CDR3 is TGCGCCAGCAGCCAAGGGAAGGGGGCTTCCTACAATGAGCAGTTCTTC. This codes for CASSQGKGASYNEQFF.

The genes are TRBV3-1 and TRBJ2-7; D is unclear. The CDR3 is 14 amino acids. Germline V lookup: CDR1 LGHDT, CDR2 YNNKEL (reference sequence). Trimming left V 1 base short and J 3 bases short, with 10 bases between. The CDR3 is CASSQGVGFYEQYF. Here the CDR3 DNA reads TGTGCCAGCAGCCAAGGAGTGGGGTTCTACGAGCAGTACTTC.

This clonotype was counted a few times. This rearrangement joins TRBV11-1 to TRBJ2-4; either TRBD1 or TRBD2 may fit D (6 bases each). The ends were cut back, 3 bases at V and 1 base at J, with 19 bases in the middle. CDR1 and CDR2 (germline): SGHAT, FQDESV (reference sequence). This CDR3 spans 18 amino acids. This CDR3 reads CASSFYEGGALAKNIQYF. CDR3 nucleotide sequence: TGTGCCAGCAGCTTCTATGAGGGGGGCGCGTTGGCCAAAAACATTCAGTACTTC.

This clonotype occurred a few times. The chain joins TRBV4-1 to TRBJ2-7; D is uncertain. Germline V gives CDR1 MGHRA, CDR2 YSYEKL. The CDR3 has 15 residues. Trimming stripped 1 base from V and 3 bases from J, with 13 bases between. The CDR3 DNA reads TGCGCCAGCAGCCAAGCTGGAGTGGGTTACTACGAGCAGTACTTC. It codes for CASSQAGVGYYEQYF.